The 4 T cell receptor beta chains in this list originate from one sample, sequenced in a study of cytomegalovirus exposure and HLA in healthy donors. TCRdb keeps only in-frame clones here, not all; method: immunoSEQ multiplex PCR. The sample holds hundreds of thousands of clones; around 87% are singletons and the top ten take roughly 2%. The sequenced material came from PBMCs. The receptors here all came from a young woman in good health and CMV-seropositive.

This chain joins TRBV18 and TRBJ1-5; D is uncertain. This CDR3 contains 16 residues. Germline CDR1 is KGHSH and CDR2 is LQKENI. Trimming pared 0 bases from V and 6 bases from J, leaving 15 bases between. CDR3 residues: CASSPPASAEGQPQHF. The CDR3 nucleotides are TGTGCCAGCTCACCACCGGCGTCAGCGGAGGGTCAGCCCCAGCATTTT.

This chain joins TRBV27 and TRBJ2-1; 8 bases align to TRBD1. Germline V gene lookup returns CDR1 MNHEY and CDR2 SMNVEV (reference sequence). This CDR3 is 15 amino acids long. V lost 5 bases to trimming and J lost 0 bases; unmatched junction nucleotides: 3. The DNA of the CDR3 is TGTGCCAGCAGTGTACAGGGGGTCTCCTACAATGAGCAGTTCTTC. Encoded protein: CASSVQGVSYNEQFF.

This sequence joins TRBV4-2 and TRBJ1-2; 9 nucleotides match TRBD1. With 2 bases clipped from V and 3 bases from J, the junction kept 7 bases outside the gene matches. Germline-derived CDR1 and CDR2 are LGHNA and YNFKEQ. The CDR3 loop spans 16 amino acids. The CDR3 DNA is TGTGCCAGCAGCCAACCCCAGGGACAGGGCCACTATGGCTACACCTTC. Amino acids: CASSQPQGQGHYGYTF.

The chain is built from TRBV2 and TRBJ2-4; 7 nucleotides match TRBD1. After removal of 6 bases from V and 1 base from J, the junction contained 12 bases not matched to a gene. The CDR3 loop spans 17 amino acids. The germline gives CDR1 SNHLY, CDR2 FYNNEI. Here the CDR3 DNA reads TGTGCCAGCAGCGCAACAGGGGCCATTGGGGCCAAAAACATTCAGTACTTC. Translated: CASSATGAIGAKNIQYF.